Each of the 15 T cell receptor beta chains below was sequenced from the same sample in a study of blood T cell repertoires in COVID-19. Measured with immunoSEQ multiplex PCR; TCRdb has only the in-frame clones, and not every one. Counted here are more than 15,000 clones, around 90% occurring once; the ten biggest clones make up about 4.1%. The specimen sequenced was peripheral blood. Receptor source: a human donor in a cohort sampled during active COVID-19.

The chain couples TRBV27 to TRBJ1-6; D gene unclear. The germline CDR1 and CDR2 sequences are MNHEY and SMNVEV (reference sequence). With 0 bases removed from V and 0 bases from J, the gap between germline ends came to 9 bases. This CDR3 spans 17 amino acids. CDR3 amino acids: CASSLSSGPSYNSPLHF. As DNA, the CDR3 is TGTGCCAGCAGTTTATCCAGCGGACCCTCCTATAATTCACCCCTCCACTTT.

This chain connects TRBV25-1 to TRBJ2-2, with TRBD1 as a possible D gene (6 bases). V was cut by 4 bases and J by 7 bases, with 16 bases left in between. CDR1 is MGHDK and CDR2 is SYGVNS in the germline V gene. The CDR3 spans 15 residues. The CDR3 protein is CASSGRTENIGELFF. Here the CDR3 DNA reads TGTGCCAGCAGTGGGAGGACAGAGAATATCGGGGAGCTGTTTTTT.

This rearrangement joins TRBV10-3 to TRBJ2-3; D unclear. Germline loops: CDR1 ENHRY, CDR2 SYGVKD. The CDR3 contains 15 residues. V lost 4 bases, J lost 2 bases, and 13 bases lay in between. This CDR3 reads CAISADSVTTDTQYF. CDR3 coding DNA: TGTGCCATCAGTGCCGACTCTGTAACCACAGATACGCAGTATTTT.

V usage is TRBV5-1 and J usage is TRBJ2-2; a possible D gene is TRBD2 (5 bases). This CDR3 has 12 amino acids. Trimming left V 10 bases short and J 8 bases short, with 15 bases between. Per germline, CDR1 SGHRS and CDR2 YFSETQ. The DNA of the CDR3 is TGCGCCGCGTCGGAGACGGGGGGGGAGCTGTTTTTT. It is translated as CAASETGGELFF.

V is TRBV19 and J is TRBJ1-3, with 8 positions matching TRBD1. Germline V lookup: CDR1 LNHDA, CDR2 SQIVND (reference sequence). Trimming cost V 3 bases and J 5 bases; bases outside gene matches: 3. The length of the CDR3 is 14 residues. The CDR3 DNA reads TGTGCCAGTAGTATCGACAGGGGAAGAAACACCATATATTTT. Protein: CASSIDRGRNTIYF.

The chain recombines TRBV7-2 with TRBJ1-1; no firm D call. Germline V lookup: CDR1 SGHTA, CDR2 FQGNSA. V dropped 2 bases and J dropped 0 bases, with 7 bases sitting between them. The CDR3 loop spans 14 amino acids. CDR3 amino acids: CASSLSGLNTEAFF. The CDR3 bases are TGTGCCAGCAGCTTATCAGGCTTGAACACTGAAGCTTTCTTT.

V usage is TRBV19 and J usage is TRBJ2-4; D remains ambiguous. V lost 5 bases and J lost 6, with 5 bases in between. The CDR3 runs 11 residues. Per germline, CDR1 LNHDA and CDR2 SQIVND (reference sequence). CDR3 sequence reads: CASSQLNIQYF. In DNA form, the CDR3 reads TGTGCCAGTAGTCAGTTAAACATTCAGTACTTC. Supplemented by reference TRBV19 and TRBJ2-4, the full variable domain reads DGGITQSPKYLFRKEGQNVTLSCEQNLNHDAMYWYRQDPGQGLRLIYYSQIVNDFQKGDIAEGYSVSREKKESFPLTVTSAQKNPTAFYLCASSQLNIQYFGAGTRLSVL.

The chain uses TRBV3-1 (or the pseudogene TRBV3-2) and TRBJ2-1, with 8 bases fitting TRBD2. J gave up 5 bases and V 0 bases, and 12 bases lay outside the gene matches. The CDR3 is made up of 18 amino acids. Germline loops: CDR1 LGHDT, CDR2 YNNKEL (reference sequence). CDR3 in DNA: TGTGCCAGCAGCCAAGATAAGGGGTGGCTAGCGGGTCACAATGAGCAGTTCTTC. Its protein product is CASSQDKGWLAGHNEQFF.

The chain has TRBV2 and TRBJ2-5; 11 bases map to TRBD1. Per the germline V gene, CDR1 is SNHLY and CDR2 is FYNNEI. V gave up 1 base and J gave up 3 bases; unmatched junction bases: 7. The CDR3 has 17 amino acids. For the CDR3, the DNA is TGTGCCAGCAGTGAAGGAATTAGGGGACAGGGGGAAGAGACCCAGTACTTC. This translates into CASSEGIRGQGEETQYF.

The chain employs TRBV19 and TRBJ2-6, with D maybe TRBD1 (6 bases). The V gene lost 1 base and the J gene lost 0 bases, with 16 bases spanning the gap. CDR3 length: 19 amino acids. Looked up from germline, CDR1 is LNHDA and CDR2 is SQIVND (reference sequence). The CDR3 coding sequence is TGTGCCAGTAGTATAGCCACCGGGACACACAGCTCTGGGGCCAACGTCCTGACTTTC. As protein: CASSIATGTHSSGANVLTF.

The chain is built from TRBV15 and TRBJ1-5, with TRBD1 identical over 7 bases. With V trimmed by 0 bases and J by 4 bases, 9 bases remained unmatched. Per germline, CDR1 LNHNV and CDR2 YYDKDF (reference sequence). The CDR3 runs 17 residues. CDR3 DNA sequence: TGTGCCACCAGCAGAGATCAAAATTGGGACAGTAATCAGCCCCAGCATTTT. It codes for CATSRDQNWDSNQPQHF.

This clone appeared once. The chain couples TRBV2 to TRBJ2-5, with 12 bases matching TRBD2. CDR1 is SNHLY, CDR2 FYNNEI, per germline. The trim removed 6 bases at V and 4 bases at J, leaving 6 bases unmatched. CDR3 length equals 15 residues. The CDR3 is CASSPLAGGRETQYF. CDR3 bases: TGTGCCAGCAGCCCACTAGCGGGGGGCCGAGAGACCCAGTACTTC.

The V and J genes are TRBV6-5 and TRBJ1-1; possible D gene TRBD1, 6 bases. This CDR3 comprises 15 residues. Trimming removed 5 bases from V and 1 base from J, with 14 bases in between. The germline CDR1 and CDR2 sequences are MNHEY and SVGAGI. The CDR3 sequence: CASSPGTTENTEAFF. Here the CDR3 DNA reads TGTGCCAGCAGTCCCGGGACAACAGAGAACACTGAAGCTTTCTTT.

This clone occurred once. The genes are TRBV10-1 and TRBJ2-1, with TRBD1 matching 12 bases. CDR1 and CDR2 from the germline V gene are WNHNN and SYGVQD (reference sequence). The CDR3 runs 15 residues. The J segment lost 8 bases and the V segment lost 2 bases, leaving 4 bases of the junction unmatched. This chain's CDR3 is CASSEGTGGSDEQFF. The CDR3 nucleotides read TGCGCCAGCAGTGAGGGGACAGGGGGCTCGGATGAGCAGTTCTTC.

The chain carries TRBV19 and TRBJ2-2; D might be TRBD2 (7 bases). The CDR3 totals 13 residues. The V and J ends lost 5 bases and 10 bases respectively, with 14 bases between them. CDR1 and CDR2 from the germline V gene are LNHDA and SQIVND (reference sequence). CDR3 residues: CASSYAGALELFF. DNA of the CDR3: TGTGCCAGTAGTTATGCGGGGGCTCTGGAGCTGTTTTTT.